This T cell receptor beta chain was found in a study of shared clonotypes between healthy human individuals. Profiling relied on immunoSEQ multiplex PCR, and the TCRdb table lists in-frame clones only, not all of them. The sample includes about 470,000 clones, roughly 77% of them seen just once. The CDR3 runs to 13 residues. Germline values: CDR1 MDHEN, CDR2 SYDVKM. Trimming removed 5 bases at V and 2 bases at J, with 10 bases between. Material: PBMCs. The V and J genes are TRBV28 and TRBJ2-7; D might be TRBD2 (6 bases). The TCR originated in a woman in her forties in good health. Some clones in this sample may be carry-over from other donors' samples. The CDR3 loop is CASSPAGTYEQYF. The CDR3 DNA sequence: TGTGCCAGCAGTCCCGCGGGAACCTACGAGCAGTACTTC.